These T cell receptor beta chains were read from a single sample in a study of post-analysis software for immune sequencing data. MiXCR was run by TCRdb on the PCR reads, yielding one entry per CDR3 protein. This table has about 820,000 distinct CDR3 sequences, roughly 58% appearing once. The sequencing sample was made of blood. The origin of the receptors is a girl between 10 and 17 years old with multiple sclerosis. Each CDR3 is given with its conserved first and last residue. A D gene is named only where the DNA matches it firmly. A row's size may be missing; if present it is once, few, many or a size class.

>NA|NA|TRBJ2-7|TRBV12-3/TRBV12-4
CASSSGVTSCEQYF
TGTGCCAGCAGTTCGGGGGTCACGTCCTGCGAGCAGTACTTC
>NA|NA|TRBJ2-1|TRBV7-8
CASSLGMVGSSYNEQFF
TGTGCCAGCAGCTTAGGTATGGTTGGGAGCTCCTACAATGAGCAGTTCTTC
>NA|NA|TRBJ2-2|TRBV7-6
CASSLNPPTAGSNTGELFF
TGTGCCAGCAGCTTAAATCCACCGACGGCGGGCTCGAACACCGGGGAGCTGTTTTTT
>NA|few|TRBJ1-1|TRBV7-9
CASSQMNTEAFF
TGTGCCAGCAGCCAGATGAACACTGAAGCTTTCTTT
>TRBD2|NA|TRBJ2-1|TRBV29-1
CSVGFRLAGYNEQFF
TGCAGCGTTGGTTTTCGGCTAGCGGGTTACAATGAGCAGTTCTTC
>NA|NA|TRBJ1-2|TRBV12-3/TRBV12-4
CASSPYLSRYGYTF
TGTGCCAGCAGTCCGTATCTCAGCCGATATGGCTACACCTTC
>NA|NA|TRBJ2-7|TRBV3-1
CASSSGTSRAEQYF
TGTGCCAGCAGCTCCGGGACCTCGAGAGCCGAGCAGTACTTC
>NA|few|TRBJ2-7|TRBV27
CASSLGQVGYEQYF
TGTGCCAGCAGTTTAGGGCAGGTCGGCTACGAGCAGTACTTC
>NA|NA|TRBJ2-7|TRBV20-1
CSAAGSGTASYEQYF
TGCAGTGCCGCCGGGTCGGGTACGGCGTCCTACGAGCAGTACTTC
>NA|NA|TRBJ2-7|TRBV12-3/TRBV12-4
CVGSFPGSGAYEQYF
TGTGTCGGCAGTTTCCCGGGCTCGGGAGCCTACGAGCAGTACTTC
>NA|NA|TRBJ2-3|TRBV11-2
CASSLEGVGTDTQYF
TGTGCCAGCAGCTTAGAGGGGGTAGGCACAGATACGCAGTATTTT
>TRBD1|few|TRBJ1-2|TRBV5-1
CASSSGQGGRNGYTF
TGCGCCAGCAGCTCCGGACAGGGAGGTCGGAATGGCTACACCTTC
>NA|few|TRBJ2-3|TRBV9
CASSVNVGADTQYF
TGTGCCAGCAGCGTTAATGTGGGGGCAGATACGCAGTATTTT
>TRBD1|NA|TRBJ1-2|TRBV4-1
CASSQGQGGDLQALNGYTF
TGCGCCAGCAGCCAGGGACAGGGAGGCGATCTCCAAGCCCTAAATGGCTACACCTTC
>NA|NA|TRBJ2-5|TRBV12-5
CASGKETQYF
TGTGCTAGTGGTAAAGAGACCCAGTACTTC
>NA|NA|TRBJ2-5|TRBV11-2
CAGSLTAETAQETQYF
TGTGCCGGCAGCTTAACGGCAGAGACAGCCCAAGAGACCCAGTACTTC
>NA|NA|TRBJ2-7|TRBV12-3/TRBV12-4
CASSFRGRGPQYF
TGTGCCAGCAGTTTCCGGGGGAGGGGGCCGCAGTACTTC
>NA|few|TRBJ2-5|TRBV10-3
CAIRGLGEQETQYF
TGTGCCATCAGAGGGTTGGGGGAGCAAGAGACCCAGTACTTC
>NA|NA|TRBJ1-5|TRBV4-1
CASSPRVGNQPQHF
TGCGCCAGCAGCCCTAGGGTTGGCAATCAGCCCCAGCATTTT
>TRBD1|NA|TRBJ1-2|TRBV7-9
CASSSPGPGQGAGDYGYTF
TGTGCCAGCAGCTCGCCGGGTCCGGGACAGGGGGCTGGGGACTATGGCTACACCTTC
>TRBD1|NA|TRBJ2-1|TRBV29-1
CSVLTGGRLNEQFF
TGCAGCGTGCTGACAGGGGGCAGGTTGAATGAGCAGTTCTTC
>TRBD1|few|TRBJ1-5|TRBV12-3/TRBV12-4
CASSQGQGSGGNQPQHF
TGTGCCAGCAGCCAGGGACAGGGGAGTGGTGGCAATCAGCCCCAGCATTTT
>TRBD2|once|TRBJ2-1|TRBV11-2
CASQGASGSDAEQFF
TGTGCCAGCCAGGGGGCTAGCGGGAGTGATGCTGAGCAGTTCTTC
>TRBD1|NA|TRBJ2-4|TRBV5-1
CASSWDGTRDSVNLAKNIQYF
TGCGCCAGCAGCTGGGATGGTACCCGGGACAGTGTTAACTTAGCCAAAAACATTCAGTACTTC
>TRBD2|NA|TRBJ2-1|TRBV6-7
CASRDETSGGYNEQFF
TGTGCCAGCAGGGACGAGACTAGCGGGGGTTACAATGAGCAGTTCTTC
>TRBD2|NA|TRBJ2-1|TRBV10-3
CAISDLAGRYNEQFF
TGTGCCATCAGTGATCTAGCGGGGAGGTACAATGAGCAGTTCTTC
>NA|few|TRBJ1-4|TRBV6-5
CASSYRAVIDEKLFF
TGTGCCAGCAGTTACCGAGCAGTGATCGATGAAAAACTGTTTTTT
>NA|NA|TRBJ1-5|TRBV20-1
CSAKPTGPQHF
TGCAGCGCTAAACCTACAGGGCCCCAGCATTTT
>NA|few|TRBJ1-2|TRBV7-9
CASSHPLGVDGYTF
TGTGCCAGCAGCCATCCGTTAGGGGTGGATGGCTACACCTTC
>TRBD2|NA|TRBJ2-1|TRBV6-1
CASSPVAGGPGEQFF
TGTGCCAGCAGTCCAGTAGCGGGAGGGCCGGGTGAGCAGTTCTTC
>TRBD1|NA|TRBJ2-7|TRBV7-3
CASSSEMGTGAYEQYF
TGTGCCAGCAGCTCCGAAATGGGGACAGGGGCCTACGAGCAGTACTTC
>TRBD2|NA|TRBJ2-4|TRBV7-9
CASSFGTSGRGNIQYF
TGTGCCAGCAGCTTCGGGACTAGCGGGAGAGGAAACATTCAGTACTTC
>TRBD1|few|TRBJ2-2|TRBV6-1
CASSDQGDTGELFF
TGTGCCAGCAGTGATCAGGGGGACACCGGGGAGCTGTTTTTT
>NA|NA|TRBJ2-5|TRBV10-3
CAISESVLRGKETQYF
TGTGCCATCAGTGAGTCGGTCCTCCGGGGGAAAGAGACCCAGTACTTC
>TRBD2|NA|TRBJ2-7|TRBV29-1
CSVGGLAAYEQYF
TGCAGCGTTGGTGGACTAGCGGCCTACGAGCAGTACTTC
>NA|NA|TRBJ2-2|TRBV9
CASSVLGDTGELFF
TGTGCCAGCAGCGTCCTAGGAGACACCGGGGAGCTGTTTTTT
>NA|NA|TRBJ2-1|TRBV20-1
CSARGWTGEDNEQFF
TGCAGTGCTAGAGGCTGGACGGGAGAAGACAATGAGCAGTTCTTC
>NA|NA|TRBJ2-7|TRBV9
CASSVSEGEHYEQYF
TGTGCCAGCAGCGTAAGCGAGGGAGAACACTACGAGCAGTACTTC
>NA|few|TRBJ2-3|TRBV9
CASSVAGTDTQYF
TGTGCCAGCAGCGTAGCGGGCACAGATACGCAGTATTTT
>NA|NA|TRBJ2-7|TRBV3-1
CASSRAPGSFYEQYF
TGTGCCAGCAGCCGAGCGCCGGGGTCCTTTTACGAGCAGTACTTC
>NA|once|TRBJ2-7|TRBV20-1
CSARKAGHPSNEQYF
TGCAGTGCTAGGAAGGCGGGGCACCCCTCCAATGAGCAGTACTTC
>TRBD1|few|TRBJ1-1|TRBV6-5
CASSYSGNRQGAEAFF
TGTGCCAGCAGTTACTCGGGGAATCGACAGGGGGCTGAAGCTTTCTTT
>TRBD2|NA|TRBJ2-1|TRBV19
CASTRLAGGLAHEQFF
TGTGCCAGTACCAGACTAGCGGGAGGGCTGGCCCATGAGCAGTTCTTC
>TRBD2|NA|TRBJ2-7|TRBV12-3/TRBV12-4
CASSRTSLYEQYF
TGTGCCAGCAGTCGGACTAGCCTTTACGAGCAGTACTTC
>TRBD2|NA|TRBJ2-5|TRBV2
CASSFGLAGMTETQYF
TGTGCCAGCAGTTTCGGACTAGCGGGAATGACAGAGACCCAGTACTTC
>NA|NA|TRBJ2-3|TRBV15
CATSRFITGEGTQYF
TGTGCCACCAGCAGATTTATCACAGGGGAGGGCACGCAGTATTTT
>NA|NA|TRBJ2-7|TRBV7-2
CASSSRALYEQYF
TGTGCCAGCAGCTCCAGGGCACTCTACGAGCAGTACTTC
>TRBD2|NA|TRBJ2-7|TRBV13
CASSDAPLAGGSYEQYF
TGTGCCAGCAGCGACGCCCCACTAGCGGGGGGATCCTACGAGCAGTACTTC
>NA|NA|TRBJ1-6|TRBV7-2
CASSLAPPLTRNSPLHF
TGTGCCAGCAGCTTAGCTCCTCCCCTTACGAGGAATTCACCCCTCCACTTT
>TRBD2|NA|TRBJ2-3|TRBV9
CASSVGRGWSGTDTQYF
TGTGCCAGCAGCGTAGGGCGGGGGTGGTCTGGCACAGATACGCAGTATTTT
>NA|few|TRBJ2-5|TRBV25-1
CASSESGRTRIKQYF
TGTGCCAGCAGTGAATCGGGACGGACGCGGATCAAGCAGTACTTC
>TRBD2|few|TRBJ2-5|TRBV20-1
CSARRAGGIQETQYF
TGCAGTGCCCGAAGAGCGGGGGGAATCCAAGAGACCCAGTACTTC
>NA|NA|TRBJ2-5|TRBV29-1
CSVGYRRNEQYF
TGCAGCGTCGGTTACAGGCGGAATGAGCAGTACTTC
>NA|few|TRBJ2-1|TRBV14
CASSQGGSYNEQFF
TGTGCCAGCAGCCAGGGGGGCTCCTACAATGAGCAGTTCTTC
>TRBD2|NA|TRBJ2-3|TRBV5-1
CASSLIEVGTSGYTQYF
TGCGCCAGCAGCCTGATAGAGGTCGGGACTAGCGGGTATACGCAGTATTTT
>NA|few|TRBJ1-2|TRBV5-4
CASSLPERGYTF
TGTGCCAGCAGCTTGCCAGAACGTGGCTACACCTTC
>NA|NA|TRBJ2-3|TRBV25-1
CASSEDPVAGSTDTQYF
TGTGCCAGCAGTGAAGACCCCGTGGCAGGGAGCACAGATACGCAGTATTTT
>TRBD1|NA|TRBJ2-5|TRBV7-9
CASSPTTGRQETQYF
TGTGCCAGCAGCCCCACGACAGGGCGCCAAGAGACCCAGTACTTC
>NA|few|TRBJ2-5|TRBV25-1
CASRQQETQYF
TGTGCCAGCAGACAGCAAGAGACCCAGTACTTC
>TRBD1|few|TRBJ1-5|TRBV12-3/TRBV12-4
CASSRGQGASNQPQHF
TGTGCCAGCAGCCGGGGTCAGGGGGCAAGCAATCAGCCCCAGCATTTT